Sequencing of this T cell receptor beta chain was carried out in a study of CXCR3-negative and CXCR3-positive naive CD8 T cells. Study-wide context: A total of 150 million or so TRB reads was generated, with about 1.5 +/- 0.3 million per library. Study-wide findings and caveats: Compared with CXCR3-negative naive cells, CXCR3-positive naive cells showed more hydrophobic TRB CDR3s. Memory CD8+ cells had much lower diversity, and both naive subsets had comparably high diversity.

About this clonotype: What it binds is not known.

The CDR3 has 15 residues. Germline loops: CDR1 SGHVS, CDR2 FQNEAQ. A CD45RO-CCR7+CD27+CD95- phenotype identified naive CD8+ T cells. Through 5' RACE with UMI labels, the TRB cDNA libraries were prepared. TCRdb reworked the 5' RACE reads into one entry per CDR3 protein, no DNA. The sample totals about 140,000 distinct CDR3 sequences. The J gene is TRBJ2-1, the V gene TRBV7-8. This clonotype originated in a human donor in good health. Some clones in this sample may be carry-over from other donors' samples. Sequencing used naive CXCR3+ CD8+ T cells from blood. The subset here: CD45RO-CCR7+CD27+CD95- naive CD8+ T cells expressing CXCR3 (TNR3+). CDR3 sequence: CASRSSGGTYNEQFF.